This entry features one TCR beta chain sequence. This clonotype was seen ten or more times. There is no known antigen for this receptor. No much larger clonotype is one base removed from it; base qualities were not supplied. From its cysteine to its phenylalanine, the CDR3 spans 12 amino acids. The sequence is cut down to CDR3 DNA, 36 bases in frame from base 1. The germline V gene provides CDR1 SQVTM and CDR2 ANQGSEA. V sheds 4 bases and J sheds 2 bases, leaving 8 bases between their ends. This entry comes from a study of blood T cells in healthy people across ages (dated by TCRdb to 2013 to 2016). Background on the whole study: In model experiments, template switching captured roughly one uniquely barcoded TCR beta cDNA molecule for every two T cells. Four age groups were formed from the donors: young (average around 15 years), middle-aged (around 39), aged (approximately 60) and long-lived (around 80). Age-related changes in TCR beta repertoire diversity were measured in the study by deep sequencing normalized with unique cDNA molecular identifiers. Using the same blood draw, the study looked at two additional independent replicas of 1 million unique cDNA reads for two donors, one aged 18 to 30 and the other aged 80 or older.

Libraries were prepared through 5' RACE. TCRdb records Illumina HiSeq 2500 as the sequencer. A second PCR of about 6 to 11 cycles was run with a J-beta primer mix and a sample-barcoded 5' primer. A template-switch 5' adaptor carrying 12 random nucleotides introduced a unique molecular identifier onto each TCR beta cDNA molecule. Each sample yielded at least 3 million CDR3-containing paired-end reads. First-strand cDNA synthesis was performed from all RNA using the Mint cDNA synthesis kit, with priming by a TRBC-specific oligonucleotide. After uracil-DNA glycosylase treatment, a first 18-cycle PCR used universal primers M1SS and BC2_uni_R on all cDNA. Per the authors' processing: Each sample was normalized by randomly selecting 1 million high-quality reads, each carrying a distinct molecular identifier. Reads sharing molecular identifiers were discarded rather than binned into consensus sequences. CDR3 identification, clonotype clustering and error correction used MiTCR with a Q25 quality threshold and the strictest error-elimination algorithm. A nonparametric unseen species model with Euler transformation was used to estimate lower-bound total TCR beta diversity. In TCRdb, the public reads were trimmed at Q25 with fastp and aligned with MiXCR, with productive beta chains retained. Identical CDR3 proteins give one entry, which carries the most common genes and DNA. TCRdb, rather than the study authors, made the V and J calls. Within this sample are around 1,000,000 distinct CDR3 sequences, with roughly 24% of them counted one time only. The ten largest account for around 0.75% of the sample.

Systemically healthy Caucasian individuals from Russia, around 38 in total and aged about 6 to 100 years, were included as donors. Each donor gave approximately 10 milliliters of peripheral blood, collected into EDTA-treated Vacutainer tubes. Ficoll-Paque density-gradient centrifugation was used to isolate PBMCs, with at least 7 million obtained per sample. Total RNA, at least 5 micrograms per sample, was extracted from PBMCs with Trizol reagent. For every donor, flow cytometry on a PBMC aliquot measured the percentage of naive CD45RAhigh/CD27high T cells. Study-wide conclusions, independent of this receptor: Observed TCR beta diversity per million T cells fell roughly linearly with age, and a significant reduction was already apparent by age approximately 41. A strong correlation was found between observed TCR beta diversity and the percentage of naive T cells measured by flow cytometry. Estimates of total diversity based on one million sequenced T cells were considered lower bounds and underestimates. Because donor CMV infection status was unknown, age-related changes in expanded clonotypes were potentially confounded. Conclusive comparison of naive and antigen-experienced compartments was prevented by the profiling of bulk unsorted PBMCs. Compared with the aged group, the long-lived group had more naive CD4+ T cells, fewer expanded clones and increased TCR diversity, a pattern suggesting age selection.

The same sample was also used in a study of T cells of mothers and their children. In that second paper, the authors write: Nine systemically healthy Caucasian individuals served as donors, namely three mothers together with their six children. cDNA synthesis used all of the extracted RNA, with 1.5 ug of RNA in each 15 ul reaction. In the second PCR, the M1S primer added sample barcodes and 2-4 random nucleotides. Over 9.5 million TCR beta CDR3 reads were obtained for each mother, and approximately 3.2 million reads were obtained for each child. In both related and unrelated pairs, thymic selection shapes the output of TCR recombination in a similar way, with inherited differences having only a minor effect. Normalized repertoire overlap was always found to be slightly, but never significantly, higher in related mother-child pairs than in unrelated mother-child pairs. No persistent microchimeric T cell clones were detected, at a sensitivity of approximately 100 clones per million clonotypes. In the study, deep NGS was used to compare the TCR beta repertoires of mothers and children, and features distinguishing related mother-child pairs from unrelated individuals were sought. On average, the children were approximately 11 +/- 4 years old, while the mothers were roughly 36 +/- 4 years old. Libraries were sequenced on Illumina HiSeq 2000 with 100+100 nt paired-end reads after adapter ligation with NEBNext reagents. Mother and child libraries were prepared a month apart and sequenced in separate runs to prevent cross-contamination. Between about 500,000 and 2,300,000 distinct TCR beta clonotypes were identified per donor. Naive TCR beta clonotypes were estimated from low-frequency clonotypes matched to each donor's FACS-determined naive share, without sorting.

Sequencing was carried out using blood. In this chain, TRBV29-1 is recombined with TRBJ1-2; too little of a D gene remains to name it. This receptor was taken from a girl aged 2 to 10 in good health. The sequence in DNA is TGCAGCGTTGGAGGTGGAAACTATGGCTACACCTTC. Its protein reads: CSVGGGNYGYTF. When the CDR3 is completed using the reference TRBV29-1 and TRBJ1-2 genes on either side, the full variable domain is SAVISQKPSRDICQRGTSLTIQCQVDSQVTMMFWYRQQPGQSLTLIATANQGSEATYESGFVIDKFPISRPNLTFSTLTVSNMSPEDSSIYLCSVGGGNYGYTFGSGTRLTVV.